This entry lists 22 T cell receptor beta chains sequenced from one sample in a study of blood T cell repertoires in COVID-19. This table comes from immunoSEQ multiplex PCR, and its TCRdb copy is limited to in-frame clones, with some not included. The data show approximately 120,000 clones, approximately 85% seen once. Sequenced input: peripheral blood. These receptors originate from a man aged 25-45 years with COVID-19, enrolled during active disease.

The chain has TRBV24-1 and TRBJ2-5; 12 bases align to TRBD2. This CDR3 is built from 16 residues. J lost 5 bases, V lost 1 base, and 4 bases had no gene match. Per the germline V gene, CDR1 is KGHDR and CDR2 is SFDVKD. CDR3 DNA sequence: TGTGCCACCAGTGATTTCCTAGCGGGAGGGCCGGAGACCCAGTACTTC. It specifies CATSDFLAGGPETQYF.

This chain links TRBV11-2 with TRBJ1-6; D may be TRBD1 (5 bases). CDR1 and CDR2 (germline): SGHAT, FQNNGV. V shed 3 bases and J shed 7 bases, with 13 bases lying between them. CDR3 length equals 15 residues. The CDR3, as DNA: TGTGCCAGCAGCTTGGGGCCCCATCGGAATTCACCCCTCCACTTT. This sequence encodes CASSLGPHRNSPLHF.

This clone showed up just a few times. V gene TRBV3-1 (or the pseudogene TRBV3-2) combines with J gene TRBJ1-1; D may be TRBD1 (5 bases). V gave up 2 bases and J gave up 1 base, with 8 bases separating them. The CDR3 sequence is 14 residues long. Germline values: CDR1 LGHDT, CDR2 YNNKEL (reference sequence). Here the CDR3 DNA reads TGTGCCAGCAGCCAACTCAGGGCGAACACTGAAGCTTTCTTT. Protein product: CASSQLRANTEAFF.

The chain employs TRBV11-2 and TRBJ2-1, with TRBD2 identical over 15 bases. Germline V CDR1 and CDR2: SGHAT, FQNNGV. Trimming cost V 5 bases and J 5 bases; bases outside gene matches: 7. This CDR3 region has 17 residues. For the CDR3, the DNA is TGTGCCAGCAGCCACGGACTAGCGGGGGGGACTCACAATGAGCAGTTCTTC. Its protein is CASSHGLAGGTHNEQFF.

The gene calls are TRBV7-6 and TRBJ1-4; D is perhaps TRBD1 (6 bases). The germline CDR1 and CDR2 sequences are SGHVS and FNYEAQ. This CDR3 has 15 amino acids. V gave up 6 bases and J gave up 8 bases, with 19 bases separating them. CDR3: CASSPQTGQDEKLFF. The CDR3 DNA reads TGTGCCAGCAGTCCACAAACGGGACAAGACGAAAAACTGTTTTTT. Variable domain in full (rest from reference TRBV7-6 and TRBJ1-4): GAGVSQSPRYKVTKRGQDVALRCDPISGHVSLYWYRQALGQGPEFLTYFNYEAQQDKSGLPNDRFSAERPEGSISTLTIQRTEQRDSAMYRCASSPQTGQDEKLFFGSGTQLSVL.

The sample holds one count of this clone. The V and J genes are TRBV5-4 and TRBJ1-2, with 8 bases matching TRBD1. V shed 4 bases, J shed 8 bases, and the junction held 10 bases outside the gene matches. The CDR3 consists of 14 residues. Germline values: CDR1 SGHNT, CDR2 YYREEE (reference sequence). In DNA, the CDR3 is TGTGCCAGCAGCGTCCGACAGGGGATCGGAGGCTACACCTTC. This gives the protein CASSVRQGIGGYTF.

The chain recombines TRBV18 with TRBJ1-2; tentative D call: TRBD1 (5 bases). The V and J ends lost 3 bases and 6 bases respectively, with 17 bases between them. Germline V gene data show CDR1 as KGHSH and CDR2 as LQKENI. This CDR3 is built from 15 residues. CDR3 DNA sequence: TGTGCCAGCTCACCTCCCGGGGGGTTCTCGGATGGCTACACCTTC. Amino acids: CASSPPGGFSDGYTF.

By share of the sample, this clone is medium-sized. The chain uses TRBV2 and TRBJ1-4, with a tentative D call TRBD1 (5 bases). CDR3 length: 17 residues. The germline CDR1 and CDR2 sequences are SNHLY and FYNNEI. The V end was cut by 1 base, the J end by 4 bases, with 16 bases between. The CDR3 region has the DNA TGTGCCAGCAGTGAAGATCCGAAGCAGGGTTTTAATGAAAAACTGTTTTTT. Protein sequence: CASSEDPKQGFNEKLFF.

The V gene is TRBV7-2, the J gene TRBJ2-5; 8 nucleotides agree with TRBD2. The CDR3 is 16 amino acids. The V segment lost 5 bases and the J segment 5 bases; nucleotides outside the gene matches: 13. Germline CDR1 SGHTA, CDR2 FQGNSA. CDR3 bases: TGTGCCAGCAGCGCAGTCTGGGCGGGAGGTACCGAGACCCAGTACTTC. Amino acid sequence: CASSAVWAGGTETQYF. Full variable domain (missing parts from reference TRBV7-2 and TRBJ2-5): GAGVSQSPSNKVTEKGKDVELRCDPISGHTALYWYRQSLGQGLEFLIYFQGNSAPDKSGLPSDRFSAERTGGSVSTLTIQRTQQEDSAVYLCASSAVWAGGTETQYFGPGTRLLVL.

V gene TRBV28 combines with J gene TRBJ1-4; 8 nucleotides align to TRBD1. CDR3 length: 17 amino acids. Unmatched junction bases numbered 12, after V lost 8 bases and J lost 1 base. Germline CDR1 is MDHEN and CDR2 is SYDVKM. The CDR3 here is CASETGAMRGTNEKLFF. Written as DNA, the CDR3 is TGTGCCAGCGAGACAGGGGCGATGCGGGGAACTAATGAAAAACTGTTTTTT.

V gene TRBV3-1 (or the pseudogene TRBV3-2) combines with J gene TRBJ2-4; 9 positions agree with TRBD1. The V gene end was trimmed by 3 bases and the J gene end by 7 bases; junction bases not matched to a gene: 4. The germline V gene encodes CDR1 LGHDT and CDR2 YNNKEL (reference sequence). The CDR3 is made up of 14 amino acids. CDR3 amino acids: CASSHGTGWNIQYF. The CDR3 DNA is TGTGCCAGCAGCCACGGGACAGGGTGGAACATTCAGTACTTC.

This clone was seen only a few times. This chain connects TRBV11-2 to TRBJ1-5; 8 bases match TRBD1. The CDR3 loop spans 19 amino acids. Per germline, CDR1 SGHAT and CDR2 FQNNGV. J gave up 0 bases and V 3 bases, and 13 bases lay outside the gene matches. For the CDR3, the DNA is TGTGCCAGCAGCTTCAGGGACAGGTCGGTTTACTGTAGCAATCAGCCCCAGCATTTT. Amino acids: CASSFRDRSVYCSNQPQHF.

The rearrangement joins TRBV7-8 to TRBJ2-7, with a possible D match to TRBD1 (6 bases). The CDR3 loop spans 13 amino acids. CDR1 is SGHVS, CDR2 FQNEAQ, per germline. The ends were cut back, 1 base at V and 7 bases at J, with 11 bases in the middle. In DNA, the CDR3 is TGTGCCAGCAGCTTAGGGACAGTGCTAGAGCAGTACTTC. This translates into CASSLGTVLEQYF.

The chain employs TRBV14 and TRBJ1-1; D not certain. CDR1 and CDR2 (germline): SGHDN, FVKESK. CDR3 length: 14 amino acids. Trimming left V 5 bases short and J 1 base short, with 11 bases between. The CDR3 DNA sequence: TGTGCCAGCAGCTTGCAATCCGGGAACACTGAAGCTTTCTTT. The encoded protein is CASSLQSGNTEAFF.

In this sample, this clone turned up a few times. The V call is TRBV6-2 or TRBV6-3, the J call TRBJ2-7, with TRBD2 as a possible D gene (5 bases). Germline lookup yields CDR1 MNHEY and CDR2 SVGEGT. V was trimmed by 0 bases and J by 0 bases, leaving 6 bases between them. The CDR3 loop spans 14 amino acids. CDR3: CASSYSSDSYEQYF. The CDR3, as DNA: TGTGCCAGCAGTTACTCTAGCGACTCCTACGAGCAGTACTTC.

This clone was seen a handful of times. The chain recombines TRBV12-3 or TRBV12-4 with TRBJ1-5, with no clear D. Trimming pared 2 bases from V and 4 bases from J, leaving 6 bases between. The CDR3 is 13 residues long. The CDR3 DNA sequence: TGTGCCAGCAGTTTATCGGTTAATCAGCCCCAGCATTTT. The encoded protein is CASSLSVNQPQHF.

The gene calls are TRBV9 and TRBJ2-4, with unresolved D. This CDR3 has 13 amino acids. V lost 0 bases and J 4 bases, leaving 5 bases between the germline ends. The V gene's germline CDR1 is SGDLS and CDR2 YYNGEE. CDR3 protein: CASSVVLKNIQYF. In DNA form, the CDR3 reads TGTGCCAGCAGCGTAGTTCTGAAAAACATTCAGTACTTC.

The chain joins TRBV9 to TRBJ2-1, with 9 nucleotides matching TRBD1. The CDR3 has 15 amino acids. The germline CDR1 and CDR2 sequences are SGDLS and YYNGEE. The ends lost 0 bases at V and 9 bases at J; junction bases unmatched: 7. The DNA of the CDR3 is TGTGCCAGCAGCGTAGACCTTACAGGGGGCCTTGAGCAGTTCTTC. As protein: CASSVDLTGGLEQFF.

The gene calls are TRBV7-7 and TRBJ2-5; a possible D gene is TRBD1 (6 bases). Germline V CDR1 and CDR2: SSHAT, FNYEAQ (reference sequence). The length of the CDR3 is 14 residues. The V end lost 5 bases, the J end lost 0 bases, and 10 bases lay between the germline ends. CDR3 bases: TGTGCCAGCAGCCCGGACAGAGACCAAGAGACCCAGTACTTC. Its translation: CASSPDRDQETQYF.

This clone appeared many times. The chain couples TRBV2 to TRBJ1-5, with D perhaps matching TRBD1 (5 bases). Germline CDR1 is SNHLY and CDR2 is FYNNEI. Trimming shortened V by 7 bases and J by 3 bases, and 10 bases separated the two germline ends. The CDR3 extends over 13 amino acids. The CDR3 coding sequence is TGTGCCAGCACCGACAGTTCCAATCAGCCCCAGCATTTT. This gives the protein CASTDSSNQPQHF.

The gene calls are TRBV19 and TRBJ2-7, with 12 bases fitting TRBD1. Unmatched junction bases numbered 7, after V lost 10 bases and J lost 6 bases. The CDR3 totals 13 residues. The V gene's germline CDR1 is LNHDA and CDR2 SQIVND (reference sequence). The CDR3 spells CAMLGTGGCEQYF. For the CDR3, the DNA is TGTGCCATGTTAGGGACAGGGGGCTGCGAGCAGTACTTC. Variable domain in full (rest from reference TRBV19 and TRBJ2-7): DGGITQSPKYLFRKEGQNVTLSCEQNLNHDAMYWYRQDPGQGLRLIYYSQIVNDFQKGDIAEGYSVSREKKESFPLTVTSAQKNPTAFYLCAMLGTGGCEQYFGPGTRLTVT.

This clone was seen only a few times. The V and J genes are TRBV4-2 and TRBJ2-5, with TRBD2 matching 8 bases. Germline CDR1 is LGHNA and CDR2 is YNFKEQ. This CDR3 has 15 amino acids. V dropped 1 base and J dropped 3; count of bases not matched to a gene: 4. In nucleotides, the CDR3 is TGTGCCAGCAGCCAAGGGTCACTAGCGGAAGAGACCCAGTACTTC. Translation: CASSQGSLAEETQYF.